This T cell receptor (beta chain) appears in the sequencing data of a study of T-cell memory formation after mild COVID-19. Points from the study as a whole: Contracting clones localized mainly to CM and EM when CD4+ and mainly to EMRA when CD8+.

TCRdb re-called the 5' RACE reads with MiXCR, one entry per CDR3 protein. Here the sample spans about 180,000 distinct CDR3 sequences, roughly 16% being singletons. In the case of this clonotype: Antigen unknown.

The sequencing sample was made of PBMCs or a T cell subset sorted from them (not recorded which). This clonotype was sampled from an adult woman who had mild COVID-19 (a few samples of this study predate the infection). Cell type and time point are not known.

The DNA of the CDR3 is TGCGCCAGCAGCCCCGGGGGTCCCACAGATACGCAGTATTTT. It is translated as CASSPGGPTDTQYF. This chain joins TRBV5-1 and TRBJ2-3; tentatively, D is TRBD2 (6 bases). CDR1 and CDR2 from the germline V gene are SGHRS and YFSETQ. The CDR3 runs 14 residues. V lost 4 bases, J lost 2 bases, and 11 bases lay in between.